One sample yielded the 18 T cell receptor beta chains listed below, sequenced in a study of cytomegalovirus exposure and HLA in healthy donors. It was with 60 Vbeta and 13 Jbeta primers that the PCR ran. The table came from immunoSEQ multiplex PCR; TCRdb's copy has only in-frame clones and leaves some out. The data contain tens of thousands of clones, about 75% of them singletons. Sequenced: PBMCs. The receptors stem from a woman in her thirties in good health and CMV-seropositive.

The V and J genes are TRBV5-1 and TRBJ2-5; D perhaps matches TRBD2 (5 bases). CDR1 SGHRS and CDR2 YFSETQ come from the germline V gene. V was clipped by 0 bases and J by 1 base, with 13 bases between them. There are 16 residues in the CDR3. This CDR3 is CASSLAGGTIQETQYF. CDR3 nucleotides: TGCGCCAGCAGCTTGGCCGGAGGAACCATCCAAGAGACCCAGTACTTC.

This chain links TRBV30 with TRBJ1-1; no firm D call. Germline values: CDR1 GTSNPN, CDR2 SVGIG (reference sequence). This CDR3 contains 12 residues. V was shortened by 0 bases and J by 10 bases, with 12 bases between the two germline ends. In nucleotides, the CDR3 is TGTGCCTGGAGTGTACGGTGGGAGGGAGCTTTCTTT. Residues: CAWSVRWEGAFF.

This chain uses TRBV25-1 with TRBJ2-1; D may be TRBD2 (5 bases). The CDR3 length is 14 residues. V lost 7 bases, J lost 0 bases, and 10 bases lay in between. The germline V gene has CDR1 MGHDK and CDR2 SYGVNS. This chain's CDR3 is CASISGGSYNEQFF. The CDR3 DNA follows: TGTGCCAGCATCTCCGGAGGCTCCTACAATGAGCAGTTCTTC.

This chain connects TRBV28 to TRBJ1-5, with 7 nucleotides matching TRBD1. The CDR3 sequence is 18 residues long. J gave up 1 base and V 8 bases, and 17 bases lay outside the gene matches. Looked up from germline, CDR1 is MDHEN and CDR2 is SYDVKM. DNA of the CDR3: TGTGCCAGCGCCTCCCCAAGGGACAGTCGGATAAGCAATCAGCCCCAGCATTTT. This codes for CASASPRDSRISNQPQHF.

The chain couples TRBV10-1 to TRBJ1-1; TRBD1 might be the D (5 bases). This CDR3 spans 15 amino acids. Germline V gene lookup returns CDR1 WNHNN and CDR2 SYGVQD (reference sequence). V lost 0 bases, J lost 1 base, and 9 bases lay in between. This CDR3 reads CASSESGGANTEAFF. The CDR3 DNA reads TGCGCCAGCAGTGAGTCGGGTGGGGCGAACACTGAAGCTTTCTTT.

This CDR3 is CASSPLAGGFTDTQYF. In DNA form, the CDR3 reads TGTGCCAGCAGCCCCCTAGCGGGAGGGTTCACAGATACGCAGTATTTT. The genes are TRBV7-2 and TRBJ2-3; the match to TRBD2 covers 12 bases. J lost 2 bases, V lost 5 bases, and 5 bases had no gene match. The V gene's germline CDR1 is SGHTA and CDR2 FQGNSA. CDR3 length: 16 residues.

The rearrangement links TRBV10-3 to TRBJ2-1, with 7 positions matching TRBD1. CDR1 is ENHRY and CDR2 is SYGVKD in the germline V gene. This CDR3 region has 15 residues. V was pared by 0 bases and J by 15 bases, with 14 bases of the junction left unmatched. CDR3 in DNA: TGTGCCATCAGTGAGTCGACTCCGTACAGGGGAAGAACGTTCTTC. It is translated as CAISESTPYRGRTFF.

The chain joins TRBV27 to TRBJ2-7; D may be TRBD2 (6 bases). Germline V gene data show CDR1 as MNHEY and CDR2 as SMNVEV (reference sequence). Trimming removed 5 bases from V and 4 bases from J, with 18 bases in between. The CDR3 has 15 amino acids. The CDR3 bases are TGTGCCAGCAGTCCTTCGCGTCGGGAGTGGTACGAGCAGTACTTC. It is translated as CASSPSRREWYEQYF.

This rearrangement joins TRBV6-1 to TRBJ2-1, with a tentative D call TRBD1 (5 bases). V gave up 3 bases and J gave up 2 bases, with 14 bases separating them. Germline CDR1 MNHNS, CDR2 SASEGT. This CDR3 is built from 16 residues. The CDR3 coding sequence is TGTGCCAGCAGTGACTGGGGCATGCCCCCCTACAATGAGCAGTTCTTC. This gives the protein CASSDWGMPPYNEQFF.

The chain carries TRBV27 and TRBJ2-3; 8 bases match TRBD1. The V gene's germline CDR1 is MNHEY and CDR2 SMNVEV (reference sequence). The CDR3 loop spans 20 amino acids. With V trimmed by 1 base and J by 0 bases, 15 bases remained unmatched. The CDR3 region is CASSLFGTPKWDRSTDTQYF. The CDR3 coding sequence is TGTGCCAGCAGTTTATTTGGTACCCCCAAGTGGGACAGGAGCACAGATACGCAGTATTTT.

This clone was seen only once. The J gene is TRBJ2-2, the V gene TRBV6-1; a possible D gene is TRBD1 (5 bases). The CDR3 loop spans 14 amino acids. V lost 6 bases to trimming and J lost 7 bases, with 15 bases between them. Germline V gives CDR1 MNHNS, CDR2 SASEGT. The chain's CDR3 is CASSTPGLGGELFF. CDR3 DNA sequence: TGTGCCAGCAGCACCCCAGGGTTAGGCGGGGAGCTGTTTTTT.

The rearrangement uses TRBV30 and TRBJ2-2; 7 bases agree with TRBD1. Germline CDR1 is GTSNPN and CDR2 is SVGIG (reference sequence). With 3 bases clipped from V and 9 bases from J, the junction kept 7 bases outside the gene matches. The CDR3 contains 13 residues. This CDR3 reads CAWRSTGSRELFF. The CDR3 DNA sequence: TGTGCCTGGAGATCGACAGGGAGCCGGGAGCTGTTTTTT. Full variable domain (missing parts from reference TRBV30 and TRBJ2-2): SQTIHQWPATLVQPVGSPLSLECTVEGTSNPNLYWYRQAAGRGLQLLFYSVGIGQISSEVPQNLSASRPQDRQFILSSKKLLLSDSGFYLCAWRSTGSRELFFGEGSRLTVL.

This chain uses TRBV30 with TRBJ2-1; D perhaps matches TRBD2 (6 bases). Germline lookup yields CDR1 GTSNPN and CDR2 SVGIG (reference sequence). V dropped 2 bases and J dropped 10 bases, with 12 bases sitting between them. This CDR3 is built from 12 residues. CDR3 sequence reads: CAWSRGGGEQFF. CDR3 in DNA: TGTGCCTGGAGTCGTGGGGGAGGCGAGCAGTTCTTC. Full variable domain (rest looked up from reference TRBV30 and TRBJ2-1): SQTIHQWPATLVQPVGSPLSLECTVEGTSNPNLYWYRQAAGRGLQLLFYSVGIGQISSEVPQNLSASRPQDRQFILSSKKLLLSDSGFYLCAWSRGGGEQFFGPGTRLTVL.

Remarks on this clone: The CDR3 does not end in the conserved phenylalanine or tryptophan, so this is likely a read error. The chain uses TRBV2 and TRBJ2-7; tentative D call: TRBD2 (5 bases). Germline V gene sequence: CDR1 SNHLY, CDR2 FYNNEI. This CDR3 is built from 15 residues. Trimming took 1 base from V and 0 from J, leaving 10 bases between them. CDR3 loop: CASSEEPGSSYEQYL. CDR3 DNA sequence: TGTGCCAGCAGTGAAGAACCGGGAAGCTCCTACGAGCAGTACCTC.

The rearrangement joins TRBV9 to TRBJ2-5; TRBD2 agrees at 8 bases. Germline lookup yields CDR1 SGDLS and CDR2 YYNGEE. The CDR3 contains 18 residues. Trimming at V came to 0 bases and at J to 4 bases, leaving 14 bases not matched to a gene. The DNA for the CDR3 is TGTGCCAGCAGCGTAGCCCCGGTCGGGGGACTAGGCCGAGAGACCCAGTACTTC. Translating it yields CASSVAPVGGLGRETQYF.

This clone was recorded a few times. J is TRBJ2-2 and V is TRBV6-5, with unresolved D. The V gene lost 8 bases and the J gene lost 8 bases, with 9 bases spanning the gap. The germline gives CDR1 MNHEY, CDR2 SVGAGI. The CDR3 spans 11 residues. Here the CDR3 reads CASLSAGELFF. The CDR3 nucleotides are TGTGCCAGCCTGAGCGCAGGGGAGCTGTTTTTT.

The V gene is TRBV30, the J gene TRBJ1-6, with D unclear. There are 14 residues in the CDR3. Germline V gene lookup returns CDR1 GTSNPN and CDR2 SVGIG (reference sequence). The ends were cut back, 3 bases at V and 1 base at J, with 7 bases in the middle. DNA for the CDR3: TGTGCCTGGAGGGCAAGTTCCTATAATTCACCCCTCCACTTT. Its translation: CAWRASSYNSPLHF.

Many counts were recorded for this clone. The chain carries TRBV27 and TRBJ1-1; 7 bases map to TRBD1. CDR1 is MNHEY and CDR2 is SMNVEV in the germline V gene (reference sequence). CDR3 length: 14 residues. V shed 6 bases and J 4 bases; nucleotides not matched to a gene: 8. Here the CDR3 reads CASREGGGGTEAFF. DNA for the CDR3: TGTGCCAGCAGAGAAGGGGGCGGTGGCACTGAAGCTTTCTTT.